The 5 T cell receptor beta chains presented below share a single source sample, sequenced in a study of cytomegalovirus exposure and HLA in healthy donors. The PCR had 60 Vbeta and 13 Jbeta primers. The data were produced by immunoSEQ multiplex PCR, yet TCRdb's version contains in-frame clones alone and is incomplete. The data hold under 250,000 clones, with roughly 87% observed a single time. Sequencing was done on a sample of PBMCs. Every receptor here comes from a man aged 35 to 55 in good health and CMV-seropositive.

V usage is TRBV28 and J usage is TRBJ1-5; 8 bases are shared with TRBD1. This CDR3 region has 16 residues. Germline CDR1 and CDR2: MDHEN and SYDVKM. V shed 4 bases, J shed 5 bases, and the junction held 10 bases outside the gene matches. The CDR3 DNA reads TGTGCCAGCAGTTCCCCCCGGCAGGGGGCTCATCAGCCCCAGCATTTT. Its protein is CASSSPRQGAHQPQHF. Filled out from reference TRBV28 and TRBJ1-5, the complete variable domain reads DVKVTQSSRYLVKRTGEKVFLECVQDMDHENMFWYRQDPGLGLRLIYFSYDVKMKEKGDIPEGYSVSREKKERFSLILESASTNQTSMYLCASSSPRQGAHQPQHFGDGTRLSIL.

This chain links TRBV10-3 with TRBJ2-3, with a tentative D call TRBD2 (7 bases). Germline V lookup: CDR1 ENHRY, CDR2 SYGVKD. The CDR3 consists of 17 residues. V shed 8 bases and J shed 5 bases, with 26 bases lying between them. The CDR3 here is CAIGPSLTGGGLDTQYF. The CDR3 region has the DNA TGTGCCATCGGTCCATCACTTACGGGGGGCGGTCTAGATACGCAGTATTTT.

In its sample, this clone was seen a few times. The chain links TRBV6-6 to TRBJ1-1; D not certain. The V end was cut by 4 bases, the J end by 3 bases, with 9 bases between. Per germline, CDR1 MNHNY and CDR2 SVGAGI (reference sequence). There are 13 residues in the CDR3. Here the CDR3 reads CASSFSPDTEAFF. CDR3 nucleotide sequence: TGTGCCAGCAGTTTTTCCCCGGACACTGAAGCTTTCTTT.

This chain joins TRBV5-4 and TRBJ2-7; 10 bases agree with TRBD2. The V and J ends lost 2 bases and 1 base, in that order; junction bases with no gene match: 6. Germline V gene lookup returns CDR1 SGHNT and CDR2 YYREEE (reference sequence). This CDR3 is 16 amino acids long. The chain's CDR3 is CASSLEREGPSYEQYF. The CDR3 DNA is TGTGCCAGCAGCTTAGAGCGGGAGGGCCCGTCCTACGAGCAGTACTTC.

V gene TRBV7-6 combines with J gene TRBJ2-5; tentatively, D is TRBD2 (5 bases). The CDR3 has 14 amino acids. Trimming pared 5 bases from V and 2 bases from J, leaving 12 bases between. Germline V CDR1 and CDR2: SGHVS, FNYEAQ. CDR3 DNA: TGTGCCAGCAGCCGCGAGCGGATACAAGAGACCCAGTACTTC. Its translation is CASSRERIQETQYF.